Presented here are 27 T cell receptor beta chains from one specimen sequenced in a study of blood T cell repertoires in COVID-19. Generated by immunoSEQ multiplex PCR, the TCRdb table keeps only in-frame clones and is missing some. The table has under 300,000 clones, around 81% seen once. The sample was PBMCs or T cells enriched from blood (not recorded which). The receptors come from a man in his fifties or sixties who had recovered from COVID-19.

The J gene is TRBJ2-5, the V gene TRBV28; D might be TRBD2 (6 bases). The CDR3 is made up of 13 amino acids. Trimming took 5 bases from V and 9 from J, leaving 16 bases between them. CDR1 is MDHEN, CDR2 SYDVKM, per germline. CDR3: CASSDRDFGAQYF. DNA for the CDR3: TGTGCCAGCAGTGACCGGGACTTCGGGGCCCAGTACTTC.

The genes are TRBV7-8 and TRBJ2-7; 7 bases align to TRBD1. The V gene end was trimmed by 3 bases and the J gene end by 0 bases; junction bases not matched to a gene: 8. Germline loops: CDR1 SGHVS, CDR2 FQNEAQ. This CDR3 is built from 16 residues. Written as DNA, the CDR3 is TGTGCCAGCAGCTTTTCCCGTTGGGACAGCTCCTACGAGCAGTACTTC. It translates to CASSFSRWDSSYEQYF. Variable domain in full (rest from reference TRBV7-8 and TRBJ2-7): GAGVSQSPRYKVAKRGQDVALRCDPISGHVSLFWYQQALGQGPEFLTYFQNEAQLDKSGLPSDRFFAERPEGSVSTLKIQRTQQEDSAVYLCASSFSRWDSSYEQYFGPGTRLTVT.

This clone came up once. The V and J genes are TRBV29-1 and TRBJ2-7; 7 positions agree with TRBD2. The ends lost 7 bases at V and 2 bases at J; junction bases unmatched: 5. Per the germline V gene, CDR1 is SQVTM and CDR2 is ANQGSEA. This CDR3 is 12 amino acids long. CDR3 region: CSAAGTTYEQYF. The CDR3, as DNA: TGCAGCGCAGCCGGGACTACCTACGAGCAGTACTTC.

This sequence joins TRBV4-3 and TRBJ1-1, with 7 bases matching TRBD1. The CDR3 has 14 residues. V shed 6 bases and J 3 bases; nucleotides not matched to a gene: 7. CDR1 is LGHNA and CDR2 is YSLEER in the germline V gene. CDR3 residues: CASRGDSQYTEAFF. CDR3 bases: TGCGCCAGCAGGGGGGACAGCCAATACACTGAAGCTTTCTTT.

The chain is built from TRBV9 and TRBJ2-6; D is unclear. Germline loops: CDR1 SGDLS, CDR2 YYNGEE. The V end was cut by 0 bases, the J end by 3 bases, with 7 bases between. CDR3 length: 15 amino acids. CDR3 sequence (DNA): TGTGCCAGCAGCGTAGCAGGCGATGGGGCCAACGTCCTGACTTTC. Translated, it gives CASSVAGDGANVLTF.

This chain links TRBV10-2 with TRBJ2-7; 9 bases are a match to TRBD1. The trim removed 6 bases at V and 7 bases at J, leaving 13 bases unmatched. Germline CDR1 is WSHSY and CDR2 is SAAADI. The CDR3 extends over 15 amino acids. In DNA form, the CDR3 reads TGCGCCAGCAGCCGTTCGGGACAGGGAATTTTAGAGCAGTACTTC. It is translated as CASSRSGQGILEQYF.

The chain employs TRBV2 and TRBJ2-7; 13 nucleotides agree with TRBD2. This CDR3 has 15 residues. Germline CDR1 is SNHLY and CDR2 is FYNNEI. V lost 2 bases to trimming and J lost 6 bases; unmatched junction nucleotides: 4. This CDR3 reads CASSERLAGGSEQYF. In nucleotides, the CDR3 is TGTGCCAGCAGTGAAAGACTAGCGGGAGGTTCCGAGCAGTACTTC. The variable domain in full, completed from reference TRBV2 and TRBJ2-7, reads EPEVTQTPSHQVTQMGQEVILRCVPISNHLYFYWYRQILGQKVEFLVSFYNNEISEKSEIFDDQFSVERPDGSNFTLKIRSTKLEDSAMYFCASSERLAGGSEQYFGPGTRLTVT.

This clone occurred once. The chain is built from TRBV19 and TRBJ1-1; no definite D call. CDR1 is LNHDA and CDR2 is SQIVND in the germline V gene (reference sequence). This CDR3 spans 13 amino acids. Trimming shortened V by 2 bases and J by 5 bases, and 9 bases separated the two germline ends. CDR3 protein: CASSISSRTEAFF. CDR3 sequence (DNA): TGTGCCAGTAGTATATCCTCACGGACTGAAGCTTTCTTT.

The rearrangement uses TRBV7-2 and TRBJ2-5; TRBD1 is a possible D gene (6 bases). Germline lookup yields CDR1 SGHTA and CDR2 FQGNSA. This CDR3 has 15 amino acids. Deletions cut 5 bases from V and 4 bases from J, with 17 bases between. CDR3 region: CASSTEQGSAETQYF. The CDR3 region has the DNA TGTGCCAGCAGCACAGAACAGGGTTCTGCAGAGACCCAGTACTTC.

The chain carries TRBV9 and TRBJ2-3; D is possibly TRBD2 (6 bases). Germline assignment: CDR1 SGDLS and CDR2 YYNGEE. The CDR3 is 16 residues long. The V end was cut by 0 bases, the J end by 4 bases, with 15 bases between. The CDR3 coding sequence is TGTGCCAGCAGCGTAGGGGTGGGGGGTTCCCCAGATACGCAGTATTTT. Translation: CASSVGVGGSPDTQYF.

This rearrangement joins TRBV9 to TRBJ1-5; 7 nucleotides match TRBD1. The CDR3 is 15 amino acids. Germline V gives CDR1 SGDLS, CDR2 YYNGEE. The V and J ends lost 0 bases and 3 bases, in that order; junction bases with no gene match: 3. CDR3 DNA sequence: TGTGCCAGCAGCGTAGAGGGGGCCCCCAATCAGCCCCAGCATTTT. Translation: CASSVEGAPNQPQHF. Combining the CDR3 with reference TRBV9 and TRBJ1-5 gives the whole variable domain DSGVTQTPKHLITATGQRVTLRCSPRSGDLSVYWYQQSLDQGLQFLIQYYNGEERAKGNILERFSAQQFPDLHSELNLSSLELGDSALYFCASSVEGAPNQPQHFGDGTRLSIL.

The chain couples TRBV7-2 to TRBJ1-2; no reliable D call. Between the trimmed V and J ends, which lost 5 bases and 7 bases, there was a span of 20 bases. Germline values: CDR1 SGHTA, CDR2 FQGNSA. The CDR3 totals 15 residues. The CDR3 region has the DNA TGTGCCAGCAGCCCGGACGGACTCCGTAACGGTGGCTACACCTTC. Encoded protein: CASSPDGLRNGGYTF.

This rearrangement joins TRBV5-4 to TRBJ2-5; D call uncertain. This CDR3 is built from 14 residues. V lost 4 bases, J lost 5 bases, and 15 bases lay in between. CDR1 SGHNT and CDR2 YYREEE come from the germline V gene (reference sequence). The CDR3 spells CASSAPRSGETQYF. The CDR3, as DNA: TGTGCCAGCAGCGCCCCTAGGAGTGGCGAGACCCAGTACTTC.

This chain connects TRBV30 to TRBJ2-3, with 10 bases aligning to TRBD1. Germline CDR1 is GTSNPN and CDR2 is SVGIG (reference sequence). The V and J ends lost 0 bases and 5 bases, in that order; junction bases with no gene match: 11. The CDR3 length is 17 residues. CDR3 in DNA: TGTGCCTGGAGTGTACGGGACAGGGGCGTAAGAGAAGATACGCAGTATTTT. Its translation: CAWSVRDRGVREDTQYF.

The V call is TRBV3-1 (or the pseudogene TRBV3-2), the J call TRBJ1-2; 8 nucleotides align to TRBD1. The germline gives CDR1 LGHDT, CDR2 YNNKEL (reference sequence). Trimming removed 1 base from V and 2 bases from J; junction bases left unmatched: 9. The CDR3 runs 17 residues. The CDR3 coding sequence is TGTGCCAGCAGCCAAGGCTCTGAGACAGGGGCCAACTATGGCTACACCTTC. This sequence encodes CASSQGSETGANYGYTF.

This clone came up many times. This chain uses TRBV11-2 with TRBJ2-7; D remains unclear. The CDR3 has 11 amino acids. Germline V gene sequence: CDR1 SGHAT, CDR2 FQNNGV. V was shortened by 5 bases and J by 4 bases, with 6 bases between the two germline ends. The CDR3 protein is CASSPKYEQYF. In nucleotides, the CDR3 is TGTGCCAGCAGCCCAAAATACGAGCAGTACTTC.

V is TRBV30 and J is TRBJ1-4; D is unresolved. In germline, CDR1 is GTSNPN, CDR2 SVGIG (reference sequence). The CDR3 spans 15 residues. Between the trimmed V and J ends, which lost 4 bases and 2 bases, there was a span of 14 bases. The CDR3 DNA reads as TGTGCCTGGAATCGGGGTCGTGGTACTAATGAAAAACTGTTTTTT. Translating it yields CAWNRGRGTNEKLFF. The full variable domain, completed using reference TRBV30 and TRBJ1-4, is SQTIHQWPATLVQPVGSPLSLECTVEGTSNPNLYWYRQAAGRGLQLLFYSVGIGQISSEVPQNLSASRPQDRQFILSSKKLLLSDSGFYLCAWNRGRGTNEKLFFGSGTQLSVL.

The genes are TRBV5-1 and TRBJ1-4, with a tentative D call TRBD1 (5 bases). The CDR3 runs to 17 residues. Germline V gene lookup returns CDR1 SGHRS and CDR2 YFSETQ. The V and J ends lost 0 bases and 0 bases respectively, with 12 bases between them. The CDR3 DNA sequence: TGCGCCAGCAGCTTGGGGGGCCCCATTGCAACTAATGAAAAACTGTTTTTT. This codes for CASSLGGPIATNEKLFF.

The V gene is TRBV5-1, the J gene TRBJ2-1; D is unresolved. Germline V gene lookup returns CDR1 SGHRS and CDR2 YFSETQ. The CDR3 loop spans 13 amino acids. V was shortened by 7 bases and J by 0 bases, with 8 bases between the two germline ends. The CDR3 spells CASGDFSYNEQFF. The CDR3 nucleotides are TGCGCCAGCGGCGACTTCTCCTACAATGAGCAGTTCTTC.

The chain employs TRBV9 and TRBJ2-1; D possibly corresponds to TRBD2 (6 bases). Between the trimmed V and J ends, which lost 3 bases and 7 bases, there was a span of 17 bases. The CDR3 covers 15 residues. Germline V CDR1 and CDR2: SGDLS, YYNGEE. CDR3 loop: CASSESSVGVNEQFF. The DNA of the CDR3 is TGTGCCAGCAGCGAATCTAGCGTAGGTGTTAATGAGCAGTTCTTC.

The CDR3 is CSVKRQGRDTNEKLFF. DNA of the CDR3: TGCAGCGTCAAACGACAGGGGAGAGATACTAATGAAAAACTGTTTTTT. J is TRBJ1-4 and V is TRBV29-1, with 8 bases that match TRBD1. The germline CDR1 and CDR2 sequences are SQVTM and ANQGSEA. After removal of 6 bases from V and 2 bases from J, the junction contained 11 bases not matched to a gene. This CDR3 has 16 residues.

The V gene is TRBV27, the J gene TRBJ2-2; weak D call: TRBD2 (5 bases). V lost 3 bases to trimming and J lost 7 bases, with 12 bases between them. This CDR3 has 14 amino acids. The germline V gene encodes CDR1 MNHEY and CDR2 SMNVEV (reference sequence). CDR3 DNA: TGTGCCAGCAGTTTCGGGGAATCAGACGGGGAGCTGTTTTTT. Its translation is CASSFGESDGELFF.

The chain joins TRBV18 to TRBJ1-1; D perhaps matches TRBD1 (5 bases). V was cut by 0 bases and J by 4 bases, with 12 bases left in between. Germline CDR1 KGHSH, CDR2 LQKENI. The CDR3 extends over 15 amino acids. Here the CDR3 DNA reads TGTGCCAGCTCACCACCGGAGGGGCCGGGCACTGAAGCTTTCTTT. Its protein is CASSPPEGPGTEAFF. Full variable domain (remainder filled in from reference TRBV18 and TRBJ1-1): NAGVMQNPRHLVRRRGQEARLRCSPMKGHSHVYWYRQLPEEGLKFMVYLQKENIIDESGMPKERFSAEFPKEGPSILRIQQVVRGDSAAYFCASSPPEGPGTEAFFGQGTRLTVV.

V gene TRBV6-4 combines with J gene TRBJ2-2; 8 bases align to TRBD1. V shed 2 bases, J shed 1 base, and the junction held 21 bases outside the gene matches. The CDR3 is 22 residues long. Germline V CDR1 and CDR2: MRHNA, SNTAGT. In DNA form, the CDR3 reads TGTGCCAGCAGTGACCCGAGGCAGTGGGGACAGGACCCCCAAAAGAACACCGGGGAGCTGTTTTTT. Its translation: CASSDPRQWGQDPQKNTGELFF.

This rearrangement joins TRBV18 to TRBJ1-1; TRBD1 matches 7 bases. Germline assignment: CDR1 KGHSH and CDR2 LQKENI. J gave up 4 bases and V 3 bases, and 8 bases lay outside the gene matches. There are 15 residues in the CDR3. DNA for the CDR3: TGTGCCAGCTCACCTCAGGGGGAGGCGAGCACTGAAGCTTTCTTT. Translated: CASSPQGEASTEAFF.

The chain couples TRBV5-4 to TRBJ2-7; the match to TRBD2 covers 9 bases. J lost 3 bases, V lost 4 bases, and 2 bases had no gene match. The germline V gene encodes CDR1 SGHNT and CDR2 YYREEE (reference sequence). The CDR3 has 13 amino acids. In nucleotides, the CDR3 is TGTGCCAGCAGCCCTAGCGGGAACTACGAGCAGTACTTC. Protein sequence: CASSPSGNYEQYF.

This chain connects TRBV13 to TRBJ2-6; TRBD2 matches at 9 bases. Germline V gene lookup returns CDR1 PRHDT and CDR2 FYEKMQ (reference sequence). J was trimmed by 2 bases and V by 5 bases; bases with no gene match: 10. The CDR3 extends over 18 amino acids. The CDR3 bases are TGTGCCAGCAGCGGGATAGCGGGAGTCACTGCTGGGGCCAACGTCCTGACTTTC. Residues: CASSGIAGVTAGANVLTF. Full variable domain (remainder filled in from reference TRBV13 and TRBJ2-6): AAGVIQSPRHLIKEKRETATLKCYPIPRHDTVYWYQQGPGQDPQFLISFYEKMQSDKGSIPDRFSAQQFSDYHSELNMSSLELGDSALYFCASSGIAGVTAGANVLTFGAGSRLTVL.